This TCR beta chain was sequenced for a study of T-cell reconstitution after alpha-beta-depleted transplantation in children. Construction of the TCRbeta library involved unique molecular identifiers. TCRdb used MiXCR to reprocess the PCR reads, holding one entry per CDR3 protein. The table shows 200,000 or so distinct CDR3 sequences, with approximately 6% occurring only once. Overall study findings and caveats: The origin of alpha-beta T cells about two months after transplant was reportedly several hundred expanded graft clones. Among T cells one year after transplant, newly produced cells accounted for most counts and diversity. Elevated TCRbeta diversity at day 60 was traced, in some patients, to surviving recipient T cells and thymic progenitors.

This clonotype was detected ten times or more. Its antigen is unknown. CDR3 length: 14 residues. V lost 5 bases and J lost 2, with 13 bases in between. Germline V gene sequence: CDR1 SGHRS, CDR2 YFSETQ. Sample: PBMCs, taken before TCRalphabeta/CD19-depleted stem cell transplant. The receptor was isolated from a girl under three years old with combined immunodeficiency, due to receive a stem cell transplant. The rearrangement joins TRBV5-1 to TRBJ1-1, with unresolved D. The CDR3 loop reads CASSYSSDNTEAFF. The CDR3, as DNA: TGCGCCAGCAGTTATTCCAGCGACAACACTGAAGCTTTCTTT.